This paragraph covers one T cell receptor beta chain sequence. The V and J ends lost 1 base and 2 bases respectively, with 12 bases between them. The CDR3 sequence is 16 residues long. Germline V gene data show CDR1 as LNHDA and CDR2 as SQIVND (reference sequence). This specimen comes from a study of blood T cell repertoires in COVID-19. Original data processing: Amplification with reference gene primers provided the estimates of nucleated cell counts. Clones were sequenced by immunoSEQ multiplex PCR, and TCRdb holds only the in-frame ones, with some missing. V, J and clone size derive from that table, while D and trimming were established from the DNA sequence. Of about 68,000 clones in the sample, roughly 84% were seen once.

This sequence was found in a man aged 50 to 59 with acute or convalescent COVID-19. The chain recombines TRBV19 with TRBJ1-5, with D perhaps matching TRBD1 (6 bases). The sequenced sample was peripheral blood. The CDR3 coding sequence is TGTGCCAGTAGTATAGTTGGGGGCTTAGGCAATCAGCCCCAGCATTTT. Its protein is CASSIVGGLGNQPQHF.